The subject of this entry is one T cell receptor beta chain. This clone occurred a few times. Its cognate antigen has yet to be identified. Base qualities are not provided; no much larger clone lies one nucleotide away. The data derive from a study of siplizumab effects on memory and regulatory T cells (dated by TCRdb to 2018 to 2020). Regarding the research as a whole: Across roughly 8 responder-stimulator pairs, mixed lymphocyte reactions were run as pairs, around 1 with siplizumab at around 0.93 ug/mL and around 1 without drug. The study looked at the effect of siplizumab, an anti-CD2 antibody, on alloreactive T-cell subsets in allogeneic mixed lymphocyte reactions made from human PBMCs.

Receptor amplification or capture employed the immunoSEQ multiplex PCR assay. The deep sequencing platform assayed some 90,000 TCR templates per sample. Genomic DNA extracted from sorted T cells was the material used for TCRbeta CDR3 sequencing. On the study's bioinformatics: The R programming language was used for clonal analysis of TCRbeta CDR3 data. Alloreactive CD4+ and CD8+ clones were defined by comparing unstimulated samples with post-reaction CFSE-low samples. Regulatory or non-regulatory origin was assigned to alloreactive CD4+ clones by matching of sequences to sorted unstimulated Treg and non-Treg repertoires. TCRdb stores this immuneACCESS table with in-frame sequences only. Part of the clones is absent; in the studies checked, under half of the shortfall reflects unresolved V genes, and no reason is known for the rest. For V, J and clone size, that table is used; D and trimming come from the DNA. This sample comprises fewer than 8,500 clones, 35% to 40% of them detected only once. The ten biggest clones cover 5.8% of the sample.

Sequences SGHVS (CDR1) and FQNEAQ (CDR2) are obtained from the germline V gene. For this chain, trimming is 5 bases at the V end and 5 bases at the J end, and the number of junction bases without a gene match is 6. Measured from the cysteine to the phenylalanine, the CDR3 is 15 residues long. The DNA shown is the 45-base CDR3, in frame from base 1. The investigation overall reported the following: A naive or memory phenotype could not be assigned to roughly 75-95% of proliferating CD4+ or CD8+ clones. Compared with memory T cells, unstimulated naive T cells appeared more diverse, and naive cells seemed to make a substantial contribution to the alloresponse. In reactions with siplizumab, an average of roughly 69% of mappable alloreactive CD4+ clones were Treg-derived, compared with 26.9% in control reactions. The cumulative frequency of alloreactive sequences traceable to unstimulated CD4+ memory T cells was significantly reduced by siplizumab. Because sequences at frequencies below about 10^-5 were poorly captured, only a minor fraction of alloreactive clones could be mapped back to unstimulated subsets. Whether proliferating Tregs from siplizumab cultures actually had suppressive function was not functionally confirmed.

Cells in the mixed lymphocyte reaction were cultured together at 37 degrees C for five to seven days. Responder PBMCs were labelled with CFSE, stimulator PBMCs were labelled with Violet Dye, and the two were mixed at a 1:1 ratio. Sorted unstimulated T cells, along with proliferating T cells recovered from mixed lymphocyte reactions, underwent TCRbeta CDR3 sequencing. Fresh whole blood from fewer than twelve HLA-typed healthy donors was used to isolate PBMCs. For TCR sequencing, responder T cells that had proliferated and were CFSE-low were FACS-sorted once the mixed lymphocyte reaction was over. This receptor chain uses TRBV7-8 and TRBJ2-5, and 12 junction bases match TRBD1. The sequencing input was CFSE-low (dividing) CD8+ T cells sorted from an allogeneic mixed lymphocyte reaction. The TCR comes from a human donor in good health; the cells came from an allogeneic mixed lymphocyte reaction. The encoded CDR3 is CASSQWDRGRETQYF. The DNA sequence is as follows: TGTGCCAGCAGCCAGTGGGACAGGGGGCGGGAGACCCAGTACTTC.